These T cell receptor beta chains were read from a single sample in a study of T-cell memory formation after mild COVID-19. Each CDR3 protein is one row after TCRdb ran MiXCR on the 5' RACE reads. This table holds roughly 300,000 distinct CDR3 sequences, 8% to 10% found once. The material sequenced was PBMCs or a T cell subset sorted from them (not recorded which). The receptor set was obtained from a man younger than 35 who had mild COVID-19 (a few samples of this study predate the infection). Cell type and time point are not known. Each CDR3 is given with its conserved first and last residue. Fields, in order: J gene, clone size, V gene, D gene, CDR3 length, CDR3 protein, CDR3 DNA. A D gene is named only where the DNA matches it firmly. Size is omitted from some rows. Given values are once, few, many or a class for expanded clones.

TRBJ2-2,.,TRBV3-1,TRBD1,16,CASSPTGTGFPGELFF,TGTGCCAGCAGCCCTACCGGGACAGGGTTCCCCGGGGAGCTGTTTTTT
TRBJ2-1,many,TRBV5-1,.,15,CASSYSGPPGPEQFF,TGCGCCAGCAGCTATTCGGGACCCCCGGGGCCTGAGCAGTTCTTC
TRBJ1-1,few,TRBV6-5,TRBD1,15,CASSATGQGNTEAFF,TGTGCCAGCAGTGCAACCGGACAGGGGAACACTGAAGCTTTCTTT
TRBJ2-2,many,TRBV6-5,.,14,CASSPDSHTGELFF,TGTGCCAGCAGTCCCGACAGCCACACCGGGGAGCTGTTTTTT
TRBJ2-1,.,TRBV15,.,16,CATSRDPGGSYNEQFF,TGTGCCACCAGCAGAGATCCGGGTGGCTCCTACAATGAGCAGTTCTTC
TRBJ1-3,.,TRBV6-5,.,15,CASIKPGTKGNTIYF,TGTGCCAGCATCAAACCTGGAACAAAAGGAAACACCATATATTTT
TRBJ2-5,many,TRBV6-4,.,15,CASSEQGGPQETQYF,TGTGCCAGCAGTGAGCAAGGAGGGCCCCAAGAGACCCAGTACTTC
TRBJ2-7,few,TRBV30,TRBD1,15,CAWRAPGQGVYEQYF,TGTGCCTGGAGAGCTCCGGGACAGGGTGTCTACGAGCAGTACTTC
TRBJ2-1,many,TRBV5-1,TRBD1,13,CASSLGQGNEQFF,TGTGCCAGCAGTCTGGGACAGGGGAATGAGCAGTTCTTC
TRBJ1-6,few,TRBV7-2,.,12,CASKPYNSPLHF,TGTGCCAGCAAACCCTATAATTCACCCCTCCACTTT
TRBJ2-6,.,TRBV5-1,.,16,CASSPPDSSGANVLTF,TGCGCCAGCAGCCCGCCCGACAGCTCTGGGGCCAACGTCCTGACTTTC
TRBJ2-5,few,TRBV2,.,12,CATSLGQETQYF,TGTGCCACCTCCCTTGGACAAGAGACCCAGTACTTC
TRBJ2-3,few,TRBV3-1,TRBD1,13,CASTPTGADTQYF,TGTGCCAGCACCCCGACAGGGGCAGATACGCAGTATTTT
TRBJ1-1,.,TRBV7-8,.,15,CASSLGGAMNTEAFF,TGTGCCAGCAGCTTAGGGGGAGCGATGAACACTGAAGCTTTCTTT
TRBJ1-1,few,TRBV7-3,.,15,CASSLLGQGYSEAFF,TGTGCCAGCAGCCTTTTAGGGCAGGGATATTCTGAAGCTTTCTTT
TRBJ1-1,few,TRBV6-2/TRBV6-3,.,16,CASTGGRGGTDTEAFF,TGTGCCAGCACGGGGGGGAGAGGAGGAACTGACACTGAAGCTTTCTTT
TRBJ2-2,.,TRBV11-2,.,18,CASSLGRCGLDNTGELFF,TGTGCCAGCAGCTTAGGGAGGTGTGGCTTGGATAACACCGGGGAGCTGTTTTTT
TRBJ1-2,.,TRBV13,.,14,CASSQEQGYYGYTF,TGTGCCAGCAGCCAGGAGCAGGGGTACTATGGCTACACCTTC
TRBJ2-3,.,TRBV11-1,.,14,CASSPGPPRDTQYF,TGTGCCAGCAGCCCGGGACCGCCGAGGGATACGCAGTATTTT
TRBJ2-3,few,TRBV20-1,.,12,CSASGPTDTQYF,TGCAGTGCTAGCGGTCCCACAGATACGCAGTATTTT
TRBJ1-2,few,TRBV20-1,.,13,CSASQGQQHGYTF,TGCAGTGCTAGTCAGGGGCAGCAGCATGGCTACACCTTC
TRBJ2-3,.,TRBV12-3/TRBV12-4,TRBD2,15,CASSLVGGALDTQYF,TGTGCCAGCAGTTTAGTCGGGGGGGCCCTAGATACGCAGTATTTT
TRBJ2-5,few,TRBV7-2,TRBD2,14,CASSWTSGGETQYF,TGTGCCAGCAGCTGGACTAGCGGGGGGGAGACCCAGTACTTC
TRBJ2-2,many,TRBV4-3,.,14,CASSQERGPGELFF,TGCGCCAGCAGCCAGGAACGGGGGCCCGGGGAGCTGTTTTTT
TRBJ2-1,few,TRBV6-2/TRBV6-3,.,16,CASSPPRGRIYNEQFF,TGTGCCAGCAGCCCCCCCCGCGGGCGAATCTACAATGAGCAGTTCTTC
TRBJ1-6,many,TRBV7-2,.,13,CASSLGVGSPLHF,TGTGCCAGCAGCTTAGGGGTCGGTTCACCCCTCCACTTT
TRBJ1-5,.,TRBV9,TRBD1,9,CADLGQQHF,TGTGCCGACCTGGGACAGCAGCATTTT
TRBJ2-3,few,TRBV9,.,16,CASSPRWGDRTDTQYF,TGTGCCAGCAGCCCCCGCTGGGGGGATCGGACAGATACGCAGTATTTT
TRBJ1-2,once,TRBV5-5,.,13,CASSPGTWNGYTF,TGTGCCAGCAGCCCGGGGACATGGAATGGCTACACCTTC
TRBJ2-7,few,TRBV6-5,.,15,CASPIPGGQSYEQYF,TGTGCCAGCCCAATACCCGGCGGCCAATCCTACGAGCAGTACTTC
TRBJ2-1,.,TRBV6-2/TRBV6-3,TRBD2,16,CASSNLLAGGRNEQFF,TGTGCCAGCAGTAACTTACTAGCGGGGGGCCGAAATGAGCAGTTCTTC
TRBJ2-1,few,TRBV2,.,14,CASSREVLYNEQFF,TGTGCCAGCAGCCGAGAGGTCCTTTACAATGAGCAGTTCTTC
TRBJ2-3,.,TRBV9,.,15,CARSVPRDLEDTQYF,TGTGCCAGGAGCGTACCCAGGGATCTCGAAGATACGCAGTATTTT
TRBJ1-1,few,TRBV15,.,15,CATSREYGGSTEAFF,TGTGCCACCAGCAGAGAGTACGGAGGGAGCACTGAAGCTTTCTTT
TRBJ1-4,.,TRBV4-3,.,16,CASSQDGRASAEKLFF,TGCGCCAGCAGCCAAGATGGCAGGGCATCGGCTGAAAAACTGTTTTTT
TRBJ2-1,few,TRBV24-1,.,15,CATSDLRERDHEQFF,TGTGCCACCAGTGATTTGAGGGAAAGGGACCATGAGCAGTTCTTC
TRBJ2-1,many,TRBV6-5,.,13,CASSYSGANEQFF,TGTGCCAGCAGTTACAGCGGTGCAAATGAGCAGTTCTTC
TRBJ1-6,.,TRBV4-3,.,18,CASSQETGTLSYNSPLHF,TGCGCCAGCAGCCAGGAGACGGGGACATTATCCTATAATTCACCCCTCCACTTT
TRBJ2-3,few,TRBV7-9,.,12,CASSLAGGPEYF,TGTGCCAGCAGCTTAGCGGGGGGCCCGGAGTATTTT
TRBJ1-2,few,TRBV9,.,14,CASSVDIGGYGYTF,TGTGCCAGCAGCGTAGACATAGGGGGCTATGGCTACACCTTC
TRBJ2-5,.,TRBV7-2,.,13,CASSPGAGETQYF,TGTGCCAGCAGCCCGGGGGCGGGAGAGACCCAGTACTTC
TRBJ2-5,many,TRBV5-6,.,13,CASSRGRQETQYF,TGTGCCAGCAGCCGGGGACGTCAAGAGACCCAGTACTTC
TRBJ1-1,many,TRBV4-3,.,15,CASSQVDGEGTEAFF,TGCGCCAGCAGCCAAGTGGACGGAGAGGGGACTGAAGCTTTCTTT
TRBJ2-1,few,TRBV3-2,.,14,CASPGGVVNNEQFF,TGTGCCAGCCCCGGGGGCGTCGTCAACAATGAGCAGTTCTTC
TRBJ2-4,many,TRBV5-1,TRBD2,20,CASSWKNPGLAGARGNIQYF,TGCGCCAGCAGCTGGAAGAATCCGGGACTAGCGGGGGCCCGAGGAAACATTCAGTACTTC
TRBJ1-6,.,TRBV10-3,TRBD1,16,CAISESTGGGNSPLHF,TGTGCCATCAGTGAGTCGACAGGGGGAGGTAATTCACCCCTCCACTTT
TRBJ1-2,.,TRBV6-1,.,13,CASSAADNYGYTF,TGTGCCAGCAGTGCCGCGGATAACTATGGCTACACCTTC
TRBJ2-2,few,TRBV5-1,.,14,CASSGQGFTGELFF,TGCGCCAGCAGCGGGCAGGGCTTCACCGGGGAGCTGTTTTTT
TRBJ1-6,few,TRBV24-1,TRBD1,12,CATTPGGSPLHF,TGTGCCACCACCCCAGGGGGATCACCCCTCCACTTT
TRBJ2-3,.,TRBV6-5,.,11,CADKSTDTQYF,TGTGCCGACAAGAGCACAGATACGCAGTATTTT
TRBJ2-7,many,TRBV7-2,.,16,CASSLAAQAGSGEQYF,TGTGCCAGCAGCTTAGCGGCCCAGGCGGGGTCGGGAGAGCAGTACTTC
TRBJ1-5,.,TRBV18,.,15,CASSPWGRLNQPQHF,TGTGCCAGCTCACCCTGGGGACGGCTCAATCAGCCCCAGCATTTT
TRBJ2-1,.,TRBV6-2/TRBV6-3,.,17,CASTPKGAEGGYNEQFF,TGTGCCAGCACCCCTAAGGGGGCGGAGGGGGGATACAATGAGCAGTTCTTC
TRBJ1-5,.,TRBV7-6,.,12,CASSQYGQPQHF,TGTGCCAGCAGCCAATACGGGCAGCCCCAGCATTTT
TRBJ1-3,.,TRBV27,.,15,CASSLGGTLRNTIYF,TGTGCCAGCAGTTTAGGTGGGACACTAAGAAACACCATATATTTT